The clone carrying this T cell receptor beta chain showed up just a few times. The antigen remains undetermined. This sample stems from a study of T cell repertoires in cytomegalovirus infection. Study information: Researchers turned to recently identified HLA-C-restricted CMV epitopes as well as well-studied HLA-B-restricted ones. From public TCR beta signatures came an indication of both CMV infection and matching HLA type.

Trimming cost V 11 bases and J 5 bases; bases outside gene matches: 3. Looked up from germline, CDR1 is SGHAT and CDR2 is FQNNGV. This CDR3 is 11 amino acids long. Study-level points and caveats: Frequencies of public TCR beta families were cumulated, and this identified carriers of CMV plus the relevant HLA.

In TCRdb, the reads were re-called with MiXCR into one record per CDR3 protein. Altogether under 90,000 distinct CDR3 sequences are present, 45% to 55% being singletons, with the ten largest covering about 92%. The sequence came from a human donor in good health (CMV status not recorded). Some clones in this sample may be carry-over from other donors' samples. Sequenced here: CD8+ T cells from cultured PBMCs, sampled from culture after CMV antigen stimulation. The chain combines TRBV11-2 with TRBJ2-7; 10 nucleotides align to TRBD2. The CDR3 is CAEREGNEQYF. CDR3 DNA sequence: TGTGCCGAGCGGGAGGGGAACGAGCAGTACTTC.